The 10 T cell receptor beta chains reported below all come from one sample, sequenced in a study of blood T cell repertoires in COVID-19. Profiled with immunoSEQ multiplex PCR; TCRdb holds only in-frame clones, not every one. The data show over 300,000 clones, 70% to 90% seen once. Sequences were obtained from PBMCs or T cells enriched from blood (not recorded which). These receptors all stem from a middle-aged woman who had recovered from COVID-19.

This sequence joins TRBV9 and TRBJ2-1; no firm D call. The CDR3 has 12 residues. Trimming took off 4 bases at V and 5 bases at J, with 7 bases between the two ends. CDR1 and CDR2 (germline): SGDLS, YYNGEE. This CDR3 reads CASSLSDNEQFF. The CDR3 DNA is TGTGCCAGCAGCCTTTCGGACAATGAGCAGTTCTTC.

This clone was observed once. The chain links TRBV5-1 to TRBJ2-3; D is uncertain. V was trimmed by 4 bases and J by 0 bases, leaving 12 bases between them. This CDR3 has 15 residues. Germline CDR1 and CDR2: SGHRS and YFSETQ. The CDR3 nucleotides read TGCGCCAGCAGCGGCTCGACTCCTAGCACAGATACGCAGTATTTT. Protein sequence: CASSGSTPSTDTQYF. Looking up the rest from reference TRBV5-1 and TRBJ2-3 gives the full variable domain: KAGVTQTPRYLIKTRGQQVTLSCSPISGHRSVSWYQQTPGQGLQFLFEYFSETQRNKGNFPGRFSGRQFSNSRSEMNVSTLELGDSALYLCASSGSTPSTDTQYFGPGTRLTVL.

CDR3 nucleotides: TGCGCCAGCAGCCAAACGGGACAGGGGGGCGGTCAGCCCCAGCATTTT. This sequence encodes CASSQTGQGGGQPQHF. The genes are TRBV4-3 and TRBJ1-5; 11 bases match TRBD1. Germline V CDR1 and CDR2: LGHNA, YSLEER. J gave up 6 bases and V 2 bases, and 6 bases lay outside the gene matches. The CDR3 length is 16 residues.

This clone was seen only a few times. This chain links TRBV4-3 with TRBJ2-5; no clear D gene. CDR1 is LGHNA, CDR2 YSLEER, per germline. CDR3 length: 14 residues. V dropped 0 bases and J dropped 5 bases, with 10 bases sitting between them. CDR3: CASSQDTSAETQYF. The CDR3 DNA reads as TGCGCCAGCAGCCAAGATACGAGTGCGGAGACCCAGTACTTC.

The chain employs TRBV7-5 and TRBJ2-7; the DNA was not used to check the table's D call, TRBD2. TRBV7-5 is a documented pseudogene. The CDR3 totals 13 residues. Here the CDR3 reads CARNFSRRLEQYF. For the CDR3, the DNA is TGTGCCAGAAACTTTTCTAGGAGGCTCGAGCAGTACTTC.

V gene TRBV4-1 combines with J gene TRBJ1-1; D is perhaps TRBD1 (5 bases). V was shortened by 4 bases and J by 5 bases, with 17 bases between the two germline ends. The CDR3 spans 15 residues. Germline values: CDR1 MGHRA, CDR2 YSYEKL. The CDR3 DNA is TGCGCCAGCAGCCCCCTAGGGAGGGGAAGAACTGAAGCTTTCTTT. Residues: CASSPLGRGRTEAFF.

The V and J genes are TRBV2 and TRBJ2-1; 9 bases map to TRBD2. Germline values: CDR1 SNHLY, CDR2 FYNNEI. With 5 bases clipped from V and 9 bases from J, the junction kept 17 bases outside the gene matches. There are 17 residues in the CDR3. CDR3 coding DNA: TGTGCCAGCAGTAGTGAGGGGACTAGCCCGGTTCGGGGTGAGCAGTTCTTC. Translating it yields CASSSEGTSPVRGEQFF.

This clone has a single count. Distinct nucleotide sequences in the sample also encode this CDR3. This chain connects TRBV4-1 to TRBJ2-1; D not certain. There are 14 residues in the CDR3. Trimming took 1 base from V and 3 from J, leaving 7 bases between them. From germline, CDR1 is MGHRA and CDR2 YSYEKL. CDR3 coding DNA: TGCGCCAGCAGCCAAGGAGGCAGCTACAATGAGCAGTTCTTC. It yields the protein CASSQGGSYNEQFF.

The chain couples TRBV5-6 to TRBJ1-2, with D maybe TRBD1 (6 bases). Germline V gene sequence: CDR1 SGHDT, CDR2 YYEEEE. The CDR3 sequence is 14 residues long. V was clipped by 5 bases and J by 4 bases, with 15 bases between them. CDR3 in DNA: TGTGCCAGCAGGGACCTACAGGGTCTCTATGGCTACACCTTC. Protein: CASRDLQGLYGYTF.

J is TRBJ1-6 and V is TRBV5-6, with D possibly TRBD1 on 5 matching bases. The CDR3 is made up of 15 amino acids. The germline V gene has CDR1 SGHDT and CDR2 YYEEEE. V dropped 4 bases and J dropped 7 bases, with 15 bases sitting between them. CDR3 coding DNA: TGTGCCAGCAGCGCGACAGTGGGTCGGAATTCACCCCTCCACTTT. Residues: CASSATVGRNSPLHF.